Below, one T cell receptor (beta chain) is given with its context. The CDR3 has 11 residues. V dropped 6 bases and J dropped 6 bases, with 10 bases sitting between them. Germline V gene data show CDR1 as DFQATT and CDR2 as SNEGSKA (reference sequence). This sample is part of a study of PD-1 blockade in mismatch repair-deficient tumors. For the study at large: Patients had about 13 mismatch repair-deficient cancer types and were previously treated and progressing.

Profiled with immunoSEQ multiplex PCR; TCRdb holds only in-frame clones, not every one. The sample lists about 130,000 clones, roughly 86% seen once, with 12% in the top ten. Mismatch repair deficiency was confirmed in all patients, by PCR or immunohistochemistry. The rearrangement joins TRBV20-1 to TRBJ2-3; possibly TRBD1 for D (5 bases). Sample: peripheral blood, taken approximately 70 weeks after starting pembrolizumab. The receptor was derived from an adult with mismatch repair-deficient cancer. CDR3 sequence: CSAETGDTQYF. CDR3 bases: TGCAGTGCAGAAACAGGTGATACGCAGTATTTT.